The clone carrying this T cell receptor (beta chain) has ten or more counts. These data are taken from a study of blood T cell repertoires in COVID-19. The method was immunoSEQ multiplex PCR; TCRdb's version includes in-frame clones alone and lacks a portion of them. This sample has fewer than 150,000 clones, with roughly 80% found just once. CDR1 SNHLY and CDR2 FYNNEI come from the germline V gene. The V gene end was trimmed by 9 bases and the J gene end by 3 bases; junction bases not matched to a gene: 5. This CDR3 region has 12 residues. The sequencing sample was made of peripheral blood. V gene TRBV2 combines with J gene TRBJ2-7, with 7 bases that match TRBD1. The TCR was taken from a man between 45 and 60 years old with acute or convalescent COVID-19. The CDR3: CARGDSNYEQYF. DNA for the CDR3: TGTGCCAGGGGGGACAGTAACTACGAGCAGTACTTC.